A selection of T cell receptor beta chains follows, all from one sample in a study of blood T cells in healthy people across ages. TCRdb used MiXCR to reprocess the 5' RACE reads, holding one entry per CDR3 protein. The profile covers some 1.5 million distinct CDR3 sequences, with roughly 30% appearing a single time and 7.7% taken by the ten largest. The sequenced sample was blood. The receptors come from a woman younger than 45 in good health. CDR3s include the opening cysteine and the closing phenylalanine or tryptophan. A D gene is named only where the DNA matches it firmly. Clone size is not always given. Where it is, it says once, few, many or a class for expanded clones.

TRBV2	TRBD2	NA	TRBJ2-1	CASSERVAGNEQFF	TGTGCCAGCAGTGAACGAGTAGCGGGGAATGAGCAGTTCTTC
TRBV12-3/TRBV12-4	TRBD2	NA	TRBJ2-3	CASTLGTSGGTDTQYF	TGTGCCAGCACCCTTGGGACTAGCGGGGGAACAGATACGCAGTATTTT
TRBV10-3	NA	NA	TRBJ1-5	CATGPTVNQPQHF	TGTGCCACTGGACCGACAGTCAATCAGCCCCAGCATTTT
TRBV29-1	NA	many	TRBJ2-1	CSVLQVVNEQFF	TGCAGCGTTCTCCAGGTTGTTAATGAGCAGTTCTTC
TRBV19	NA	NA	TRBJ1-5	CASSIGGEDQPQHF	TGTGCCAGTAGTATAGGAGGGGAGGATCAGCCCCAGCATTTT
TRBV7-2	NA	many	TRBJ2-1	CASSLAGKEEQFF	TGTGCCAGCAGCTTAGCGGGGAAAGAGGAGCAGTTCTTC
TRBV20-1	NA	many	TRBJ2-7	CSATPAPLGRLAGEQYF	TGCAGTGCTACCCCAGCCCCCTTGGGACGGCTGGCGGGCGAGCAGTACTTC
TRBV20-1	NA	NA	TRBJ1-5	CSAGSTGNQPQHF	TGCAGTGCCGGGTCAACTGGCAATCAGCCCCAGCATTTT
TRBV6-6	NA	many	TRBJ2-1	CASSWPGFRSNEQFF	TGTGCCAGCAGTTGGCCAGGGTTTAGATCGAATGAGCAGTTCTTC
TRBV20-1	TRBD2	many	TRBJ2-3	CSARDLASGRLDTQYF	TGCAGTGCTAGAGATCTGGCTAGCGGGAGGTTAGATACGCAGTATTTT
TRBV5-4	NA	few	TRBJ2-6	CTSSLGDSNSGANVLTF	TGTACCAGCAGCTTGGGAGACAGTAACTCTGGGGCCAACGTCCTGACTTTC
TRBV5-1	TRBD2	NA	TRBJ2-1	CASSFTGTSFNEQFF	TGCGCCAGCAGCTTTACCGGGACTAGCTTCAATGAGCAGTTCTTC
TRBV6-5	NA	NA	TRBJ2-2	CASSRGTVGTGELFF	TGTGCCAGCAGCCGCGGGACAGTAGGCACCGGGGAGCTGTTTTTT
TRBV7-2	NA	NA	TRBJ1-1	CVSSLAGFTGENTEAFF	TGTGTCAGCAGCTTAGCGGGTTTTACAGGCGAGAACACTGAAGCTTTCTTT
TRBV6-5	TRBD2	NA	TRBJ2-7	CASSYGVAGGGEQYF	TGTGCCAGCAGTTACGGGGTAGCGGGCGGGGGCGAGCAGTACTTC
TRBV27	TRBD1	few	TRBJ2-4	CASSPSQGAWNIQYF	TGTGCCAGCAGTCCATCACAGGGGGCATGGAACATTCAGTACTTC
TRBV20-1	NA	NA	TRBJ1-5	CSAFTGPSIEPQHF	TGCAGTGCCTTTACCGGACCTTCAATCGAGCCCCAGCATTTT
TRBV4-3	NA	NA	TRBJ2-3	CASSQNPGAPETQYF	TGCGCCAGCAGCCAAAACCCAGGTGCTCCAGAAACGCAGTATTTT
TRBV10-3	NA	few	TRBJ1-1	CAISDPEGLLNTEAFF	TGTGCCATCAGTGACCCCGAAGGACTATTGAACACTGAAGCTTTCTTT
TRBV9	TRBD2	NA	TRBJ2-1	CASSPPASGSYNEQFF	TGTGCCAGCAGCCCCCCTGCTAGCGGGAGTTACAATGAGCAGTTCTTC
TRBV5-1	TRBD2	NA	TRBJ2-1	CASSSDSGVYNEQFF	TGCGCCAGCAGCTCGGATAGCGGGGTATACAATGAGCAGTTCTTC
TRBV5-1	NA	NA	TRBJ1-2	CASSAGQQIDGYTF	TGCGCCAGCAGCGCCGGACAGCAGATCGATGGCTACACCTTC
TRBV15	NA	NA	TRBJ2-3	CATRTLYTQYF	TGTGCCACCAGGACCCTTTACACACAGTATTTT
TRBV27	TRBD2	many	TRBJ2-1	CASPIPSGKNEQFF	TGTGCCAGCCCGATTCCTAGCGGGAAAAATGAGCAGTTCTTC
TRBV20-1	NA	many	TRBJ2-5	CSARPEETQYF	TGCAGTGCTCGACCGGAGGAGACCCAGTACTTC